The 17 T cell receptor beta chains below were found in one sample sequenced in a study of blood T cell repertoires in COVID-19. Assay used: immunoSEQ multiplex PCR; TCRdb lists only in-frame clones, some missing. Among just over 90,000 clones listed, almost 80% were seen once. The source material was peripheral blood. These receptors originate from a human donor in a cohort sampled during active COVID-19.

V usage is TRBV6-1 and J usage is TRBJ2-7, with D maybe TRBD1 (8 bases). CDR1 MNHNS and CDR2 SASEGT come from the germline V gene. The CDR3 runs to 15 residues. V was pared by 1 base and J by 5 bases, with 15 bases between. CDR3 sequence: CASSEDRGGVNEQYF. As DNA, the CDR3 is TGTGCCAGCAGTGAAGACAGGGGGGGGGTCAACGAGCAGTACTTC.

The rearrangement uses TRBV19 and TRBJ2-2; D is possibly TRBD1 (5 bases). The V gene lost 1 base and the J gene lost 6 bases, with 15 bases spanning the gap. Germline values: CDR1 LNHDA, CDR2 SQIVND (reference sequence). The CDR3 length is 16 residues. The CDR3 sequence: CASSIASLTVPGELFF. The CDR3 DNA follows: TGTGCCAGTAGTATAGCCTCCCTGACAGTGCCCGGGGAGCTGTTTTTT.

This chain joins TRBV19 and TRBJ2-5; the match to TRBD2 covers 8 bases. The V and J ends lost 4 bases and 4 bases, in that order; junction bases with no gene match: 8. The germline V gene encodes CDR1 LNHDA and CDR2 SQIVND (reference sequence). The CDR3 totals 15 residues. DNA of the CDR3: TGTGCCAGTAGTACGACAGCGGGGGACGCAGAGACCCAGTACTTC. Encoded protein: CASSTTAGDAETQYF.

The chain joins TRBV7-8 to TRBJ1-2; 9 bases are shared with TRBD1. Looked up from germline, CDR1 is SGHVS and CDR2 is FQNEAQ. The CDR3 contains 13 residues. V shed 6 bases and J 4 bases; nucleotides not matched to a gene: 3. CDR3 residues: CASSSDRGYGYTF. DNA of the CDR3: TGTGCCAGCAGTTCGGACAGGGGCTATGGCTACACCTTC.

The V gene is TRBV7-9, the J gene TRBJ2-5, with 7 bases fitting TRBD1. This CDR3 comprises 16 residues. Trimming at V came to 1 base and at J to 4 bases, leaving 9 bases not matched to a gene. The germline V gene encodes CDR1 SEHNR and CDR2 FQNEAQ (reference sequence). The CDR3: CASSLDRDSLGETQYF. The CDR3 DNA reads as TGTGCCAGCAGCTTAGACCGGGACAGTCTGGGAGAGACCCAGTACTTC.

This chain joins TRBV2 and TRBJ2-3, with 10 bases matching TRBD1. The CDR3 totals 17 residues. Germline CDR1 reads SNHLY; CDR2 reads FYNNEI. Trimming took 7 bases from V and 0 from J; bases not matched to a gene: 10. The chain's CDR3 is CASIRDRGTVSTDTQYF. The CDR3 nucleotides are TGTGCCAGCATCCGGGACAGGGGAACGGTTAGCACAGATACGCAGTATTTT.

For this clone: In the same sample, other DNA sequences code for this CDR3. The chain uses TRBV30 and TRBJ1-1, with 7 bases matching TRBD1. The V segment lost 0 bases and the J segment 3 bases; nucleotides outside the gene matches: 1. Looked up from germline, CDR1 is GTSNPN and CDR2 is SVGIG (reference sequence). The CDR3 covers 13 residues. The CDR3 here is CAWSVQGYTEAFF. In DNA, the CDR3 is TGTGCCTGGAGTGTACAGGGGTACACTGAAGCTTTCTTT.

The chain combines TRBV6-1 with TRBJ2-5; the match to TRBD2 covers 11 bases. The CDR3 is 18 residues long. Per the germline V gene, CDR1 is MNHNS and CDR2 is SASEGT. Losses at the gene ends were 4 bases for V and 2 bases for J; bases not matched to a gene: 12. The CDR3 spells CASSGPALAGGRQETQYF. DNA of the CDR3: TGTGCCAGCAGTGGCCCGGCTCTAGCGGGGGGACGGCAAGAGACCCAGTACTTC.

V gene TRBV6-5 combines with J gene TRBJ1-4, with D possibly being TRBD1 (6 bases). The CDR3 is 14 amino acids. The V and J ends lost 6 bases and 5 bases respectively, with 13 bases between them. Germline V CDR1 and CDR2: MNHEY, SVGAGI. The CDR3 reads CASRGAPPNEKLFF. As DNA, the CDR3 is TGTGCCAGCAGGGGGGCTCCTCCGAATGAAAAACTGTTTTTT.

The CDR3 sequence is CASSQTGAYEQYF. Here the CDR3 DNA reads TGTGCCAGCAGCCAGACAGGGGCCTACGAGCAGTACTTC. The chain employs TRBV7-9 and TRBJ2-7, with 8 bases identical to TRBD1. The CDR3 length is 13 residues. CDR1 is SEHNR, CDR2 FQNEAQ, per germline (reference sequence). With 5 bases clipped from V and 2 bases from J, the junction kept 2 bases outside the gene matches.

This clone came up a few times. V gene TRBV5-1 combines with J gene TRBJ2-1; a weak D match, TRBD2 (5 bases). The germline V gene encodes CDR1 SGHRS and CDR2 YFSETQ. Trimming cost V 7 bases and J 10 bases, with 27 bases left between them. The CDR3 is 16 amino acids. CDR3 sequence (DNA): TGCGCCAGCGGATGGCCGGGGAACCACTACAATGACGAGCAGTTCTTC. It translates to CASGWPGNHYNDEQFF.

V usage is TRBV14 and J usage is TRBJ1-1; TRBD1 is a possible D gene (5 bases). Germline values: CDR1 SGHDN, CDR2 FVKESK. This CDR3 region has 14 residues. Between the trimmed V and J ends, which lost 0 bases and 0 bases, there was a span of 5 bases. Here the CDR3 DNA reads TGTGCCAGCAGCCAAGACAGGGTGAACACTGAAGCTTTCTTT. Its protein product is CASSQDRVNTEAFF.

J is TRBJ2-2 and V is TRBV7-9, with D perhaps TRBD2 (5 bases). In germline, CDR1 is SEHNR, CDR2 FQNEAQ (reference sequence). Deletions cut 7 bases from V and 9 bases from J, with 18 bases between. The CDR3 runs 14 residues. The CDR3 DNA follows: TGTGCCAGCACCCAGTGGGGAGATAACCGGGAGCTGTTTTTT. It translates to CASTQWGDNRELFF.

CDR3 protein: CASRKQGDPQAFF. The CDR3 DNA reads TGTGCCAGCAGAAAACAGGGGGATCCTCAAGCTTTCTTT. V usage is TRBV2 and J usage is TRBJ1-1, with TRBD1 matching 8 bases. The ends lost 6 bases at V and 9 bases at J; junction bases unmatched: 9. Per the germline V gene, CDR1 is SNHLY and CDR2 is FYNNEI. The CDR3 loop spans 13 amino acids.

The chain combines TRBV7-3 with TRBJ2-2; 15 bases align to TRBD2. CDR3 length: 19 amino acids. The ends lost 5 bases at V and 4 bases at J; junction bases unmatched: 11. Germline CDR1 reads SGHTA; CDR2 reads FQGTGA. The CDR3 DNA reads TGTGCCAGCAGCCCCTCCGGACTAGCGGGGGGGCTCGGCACCGGGGAGCTGTTTTTT. This translates into CASSPSGLAGGLGTGELFF.

In its sample, this clone was seen once. The V call is TRBV4-1, the J call TRBJ2-3, with D unclear. Deletions cut 3 bases from V and 4 bases from J, with 11 bases between. Germline V gives CDR1 MGHRA, CDR2 YSYEKL. The length of the CDR3 is 14 residues. The CDR3 region is CASSHRDLADTQYF. Here the CDR3 DNA reads TGCGCCAGCAGCCACCGAGACCTAGCAGATACGCAGTATTTT.

This clone was counted a few times. The V gene is TRBV3-1 (or the pseudogene TRBV3-2), the J gene TRBJ1-3, with D possibly matching TRBD1 (6 bases). Trimming took 3 bases from V and 0 from J, leaving 15 bases between them. The CDR3 has 17 residues. Germline V gene lookup returns CDR1 LGHDT and CDR2 YNNKEL (reference sequence). The CDR3 sequence: CASSHTGKRASGNTIYF. The DNA of the CDR3 is TGTGCCAGCAGCCATACAGGGAAGAGGGCCTCTGGAAACACCATATATTTT.